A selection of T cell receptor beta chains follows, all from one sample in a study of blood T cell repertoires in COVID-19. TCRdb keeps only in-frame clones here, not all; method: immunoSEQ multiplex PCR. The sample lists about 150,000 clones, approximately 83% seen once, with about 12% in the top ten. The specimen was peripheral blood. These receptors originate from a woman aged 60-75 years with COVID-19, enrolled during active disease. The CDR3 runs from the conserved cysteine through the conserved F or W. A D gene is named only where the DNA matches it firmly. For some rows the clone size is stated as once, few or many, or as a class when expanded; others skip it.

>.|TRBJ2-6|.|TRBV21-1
CASSKKKEVWDRGPGANVLTF
TGTGCCAGCAGCAAAAAAAAGGAGGTATGGGACAGGGGTCCTGGGGCCAACGTCCTGACTTTC
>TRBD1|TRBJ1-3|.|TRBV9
CASRGGTGSSGNTIYF
TGTGCCAGCAGGGGTGGGACAGGCAGCTCTGGAAACACCATATATTTT
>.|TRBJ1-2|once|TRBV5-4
CASSQPKWGNYGYTF
TGTGCCAGCAGCCAACCCAAATGGGGCAACTATGGCTACACCTTC
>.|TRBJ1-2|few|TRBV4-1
CASSLYRQAPGYTF
TGCGCCAGCAGCCTTTACAGACAAGCCCCTGGCTACACCTTC
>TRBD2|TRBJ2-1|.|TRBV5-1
CASRNGRERSYNEQFF
TGCGCCAGCAGAAACGGGCGGGAGCGCTCCTACAATGAGCAGTTCTTC
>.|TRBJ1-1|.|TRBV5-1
CASSLDRDTEAFF
TGCGCCAGCAGCTTGGACCGGGACACTGAAGCTTTCTTT
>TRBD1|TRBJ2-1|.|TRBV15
CATSSPGQGSNEQFF
TGTGCCACCAGTTCGCCGGGACAGGGGTCCAATGAGCAGTTCTTC
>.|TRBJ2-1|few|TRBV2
CAFSIQGSGSTYNEQFF
TGTGCCTTCTCAATACAGGGTTCGGGGTCGACCTACAATGAGCAGTTCTTC
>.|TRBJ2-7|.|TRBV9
CASSVGGSSLEQYF
TGTGCCAGCAGCGTAGGGGGCAGTTCCTTGGAGCAGTACTTC
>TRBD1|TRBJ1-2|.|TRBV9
CASSGEDRGVADPPYYGYTF
TGTGCCAGCAGCGGCGAGGACAGGGGGGTCGCCGACCCGCCTTACTATGGCTACACCTTC
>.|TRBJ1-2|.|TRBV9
CASSVEGAAGDGYTF
TGTGCCAGCAGCGTAGAGGGTGCGGCAGGGGATGGCTACACCTTC
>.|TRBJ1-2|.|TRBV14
CASSQESQNYGYTF
TGTGCCAGCAGCCAAGAATCCCAGAACTATGGCTACACCTTC
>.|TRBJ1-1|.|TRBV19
CASSIWERETEAFF
TGTGCCAGTAGTATCTGGGAGAGGGAAACTGAAGCTTTCTTT
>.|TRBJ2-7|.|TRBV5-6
CASSHGNTGSHEQYF
TGTGCCAGCAGCCACGGAAACACAGGGAGCCACGAGCAGTACTTC
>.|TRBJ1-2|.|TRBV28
CASMDTTNYGYTF
TGTGCCAGCATGGACACTACCAACTATGGCTACACCTTC
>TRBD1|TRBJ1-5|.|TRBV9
CARGQGALKGNQPQHF
TGTGCCAGAGGACAGGGGGCCCTGAAGGGCAATCAGCCCCAGCATTTT
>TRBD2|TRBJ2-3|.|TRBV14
CASSPRLAGTQYF
TGTGCCAGCAGCCCCAGACTAGCGGGTACGCAGTATTTT
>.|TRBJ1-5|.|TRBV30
CAWSAGRDQPQHF
TGTGCCTGGAGTGCTGGGAGAGATCAGCCCCAGCATTTT
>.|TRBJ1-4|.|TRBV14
CASSRQDPREKLFF
TGTGCCAGCAGCCGACAGGACCCCCGGGAAAAACTGTTTTTT
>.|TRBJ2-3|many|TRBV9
CASSVRLGESTDTQYF
TGTGCCAGCAGCGTAAGATTAGGAGAGAGCACAGATACGCAGTATTTT
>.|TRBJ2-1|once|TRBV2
CASSERQGSYNEQFF
TGTGCCAGCAGTGAACGTCAGGGGTCCTACAATGAGCAGTTCTTC
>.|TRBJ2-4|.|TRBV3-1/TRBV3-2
CASSQSSAGVQYF
TGTGCCAGCAGCCAAAGTAGTGCAGGGGTTCAGTACTTC
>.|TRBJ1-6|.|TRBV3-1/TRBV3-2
CASRPGWGDRTPLHF
TGTGCCAGCAGGCCCGGATGGGGGGATAGGACACCCCTCCACTTT
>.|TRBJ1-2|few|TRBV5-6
CASSLNQGNYGYTF
TGTGCCAGCAGCTTGAACCAGGGAAACTATGGCTACACCTTC
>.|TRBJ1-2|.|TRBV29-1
CSGFQRRADGYTF
TGCAGCGGCTTCCAAAGGAGGGCGGATGGCTACACCTTC
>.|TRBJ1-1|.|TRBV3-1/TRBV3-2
CASSLRLPRTTTEAFF
TGTGCCAGCAGCTTACGGCTACCCAGAACGACAACTGAAGCTTTCTTT